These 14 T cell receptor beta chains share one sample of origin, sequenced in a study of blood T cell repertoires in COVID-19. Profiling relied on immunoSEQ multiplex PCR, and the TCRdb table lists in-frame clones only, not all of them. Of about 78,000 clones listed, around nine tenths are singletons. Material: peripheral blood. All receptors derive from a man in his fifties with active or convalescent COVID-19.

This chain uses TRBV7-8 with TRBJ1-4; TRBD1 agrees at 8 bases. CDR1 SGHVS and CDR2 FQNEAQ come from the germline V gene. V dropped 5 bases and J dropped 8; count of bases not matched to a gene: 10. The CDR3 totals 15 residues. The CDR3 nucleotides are TGTGCCAGCAGCGACAGGGGCCCCCGTCAGGAAAAACTGTTTTTT. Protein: CASSDRGPRQEKLFF.

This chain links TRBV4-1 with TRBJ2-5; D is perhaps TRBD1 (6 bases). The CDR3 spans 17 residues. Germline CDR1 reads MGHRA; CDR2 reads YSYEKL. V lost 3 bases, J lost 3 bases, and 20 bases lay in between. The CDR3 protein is CASSQYRARDSKETQYF. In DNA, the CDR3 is TGCGCCAGCAGCCAGTACAGGGCTCGAGATTCCAAAGAGACCCAGTACTTC.

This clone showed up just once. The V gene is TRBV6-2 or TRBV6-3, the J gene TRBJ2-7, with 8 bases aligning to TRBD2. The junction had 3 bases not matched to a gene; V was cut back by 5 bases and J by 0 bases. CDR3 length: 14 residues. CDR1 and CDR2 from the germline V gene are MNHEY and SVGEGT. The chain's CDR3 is CASSQRGPSYEQYF. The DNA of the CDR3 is TGTGCCAGCAGTCAGCGGGGGCCCTCCTACGAGCAGTACTTC.

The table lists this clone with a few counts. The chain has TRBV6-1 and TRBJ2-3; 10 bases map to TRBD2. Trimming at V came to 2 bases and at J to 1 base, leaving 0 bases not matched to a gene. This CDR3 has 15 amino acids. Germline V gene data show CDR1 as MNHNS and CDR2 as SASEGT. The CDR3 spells CASSETSGGTDTQYF. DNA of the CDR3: TGTGCCAGCAGTGAAACTAGCGGGGGCACAGATACGCAGTATTTT.

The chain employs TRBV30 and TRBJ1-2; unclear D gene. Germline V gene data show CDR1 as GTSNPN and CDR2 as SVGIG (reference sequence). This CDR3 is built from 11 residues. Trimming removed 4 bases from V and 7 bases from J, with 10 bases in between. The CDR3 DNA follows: TGTGCCTGGACGGCGGTCGGTGGCTACACCTTC. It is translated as CAWTAVGGYTF.

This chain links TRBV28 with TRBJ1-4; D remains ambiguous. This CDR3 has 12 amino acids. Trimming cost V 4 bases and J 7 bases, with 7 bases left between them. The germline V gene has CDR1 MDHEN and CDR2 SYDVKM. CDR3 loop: CASSSEVEKLFF. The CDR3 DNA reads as TGTGCCAGCAGTTCCGAGGTTGAAAAACTGTTTTTT.

The CDR3 sequence is CASSLRTGYTEAFF. The CDR3 region has the DNA TGTGCCAGTAGTCTCCGGACAGGATACACTGAAGCTTTCTTT. The gene calls are TRBV19 and TRBJ1-1; 7 nucleotides match TRBD1. Germline-derived CDR1 and CDR2 are LNHDA and SQIVND (reference sequence). With 5 bases clipped from V and 3 bases from J, the junction kept 6 bases outside the gene matches. The CDR3 runs 14 residues.

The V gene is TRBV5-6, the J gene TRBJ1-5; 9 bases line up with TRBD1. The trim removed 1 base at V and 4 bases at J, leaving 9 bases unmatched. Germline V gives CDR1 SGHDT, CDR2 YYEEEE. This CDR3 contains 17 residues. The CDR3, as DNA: TGTGCCAGCAGCTTGTACACAGGGGGCAGTGTGAATCAGCCCCAGCATTTT. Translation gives CASSLYTGGSVNQPQHF. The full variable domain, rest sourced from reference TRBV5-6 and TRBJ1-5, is DAGVTQSPTHLIKTRGQQVTLRCSPKSGHDTVSWYQQALGQGPQFIFQYYEEEERQRGNFPDRFSGHQFPNYSSELNVNALLLGDSALYLCASSLYTGGSVNQPQHFGDGTRLSIL.

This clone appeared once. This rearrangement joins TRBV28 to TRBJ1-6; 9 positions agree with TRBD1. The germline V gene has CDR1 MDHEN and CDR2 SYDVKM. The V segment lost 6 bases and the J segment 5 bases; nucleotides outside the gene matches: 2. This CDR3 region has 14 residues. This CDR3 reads CASRGDRDNSPLHF. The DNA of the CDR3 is TGTGCCAGCAGGGGGGACAGGGATAATTCACCCCTCCACTTT.

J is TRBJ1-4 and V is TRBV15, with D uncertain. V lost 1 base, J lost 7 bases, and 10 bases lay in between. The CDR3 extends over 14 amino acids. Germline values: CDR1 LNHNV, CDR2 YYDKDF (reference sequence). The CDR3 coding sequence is TGTGCCACCAGCAGAGTGGCAGTTTCTGAAAAACTGTTTTTT. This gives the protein CATSRVAVSEKLFF.

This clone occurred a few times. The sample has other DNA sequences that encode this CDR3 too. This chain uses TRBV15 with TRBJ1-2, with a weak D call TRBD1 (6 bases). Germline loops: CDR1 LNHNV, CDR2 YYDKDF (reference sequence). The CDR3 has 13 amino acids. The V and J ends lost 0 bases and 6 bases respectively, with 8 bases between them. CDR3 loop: CATSREEGDGYTF. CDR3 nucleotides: TGTGCCACCAGCAGAGAAGAGGGGGATGGCTACACCTTC.

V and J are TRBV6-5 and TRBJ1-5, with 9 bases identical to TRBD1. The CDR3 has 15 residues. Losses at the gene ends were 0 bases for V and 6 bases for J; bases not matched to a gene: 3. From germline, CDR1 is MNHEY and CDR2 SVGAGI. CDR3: CASSYSGTGSQPQHF. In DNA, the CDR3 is TGTGCCAGCAGTTACTCGGGGACAGGGAGTCAGCCCCAGCATTTT.

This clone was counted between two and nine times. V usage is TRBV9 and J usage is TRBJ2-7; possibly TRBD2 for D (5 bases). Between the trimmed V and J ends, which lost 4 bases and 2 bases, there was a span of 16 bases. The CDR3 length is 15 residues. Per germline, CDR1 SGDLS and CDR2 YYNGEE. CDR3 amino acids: CASSPLAHLPYEQYF. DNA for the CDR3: TGTGCCAGCAGCCCCTTAGCGCACTTACCCTACGAGCAGTACTTC. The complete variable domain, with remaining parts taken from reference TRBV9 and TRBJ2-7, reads DSGVTQTPKHLITATGQRVTLRCSPRSGDLSVYWYQQSLDQGLQFLIQYYNGEERAKGNILERFSAQQFPDLHSELNLSSLELGDSALYFCASSPLAHLPYEQYFGPGTRLTVT.

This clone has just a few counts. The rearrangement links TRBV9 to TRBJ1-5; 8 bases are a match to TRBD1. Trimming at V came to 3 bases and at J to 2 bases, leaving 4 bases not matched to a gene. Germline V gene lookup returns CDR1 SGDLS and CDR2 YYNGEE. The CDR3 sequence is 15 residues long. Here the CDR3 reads CASSAGQGGNQPQHF. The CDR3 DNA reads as TGTGCCAGCAGCGCCGGACAGGGCGGCAATCAGCCCCAGCATTTT. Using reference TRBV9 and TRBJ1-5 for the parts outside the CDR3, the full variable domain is DSGVTQTPKHLITATGQRVTLRCSPRSGDLSVYWYQQSLDQGLQFLIQYYNGEERAKGNILERFSAQQFPDLHSELNLSSLELGDSALYFCASSAGQGGNQPQHFGDGTRLSIL.